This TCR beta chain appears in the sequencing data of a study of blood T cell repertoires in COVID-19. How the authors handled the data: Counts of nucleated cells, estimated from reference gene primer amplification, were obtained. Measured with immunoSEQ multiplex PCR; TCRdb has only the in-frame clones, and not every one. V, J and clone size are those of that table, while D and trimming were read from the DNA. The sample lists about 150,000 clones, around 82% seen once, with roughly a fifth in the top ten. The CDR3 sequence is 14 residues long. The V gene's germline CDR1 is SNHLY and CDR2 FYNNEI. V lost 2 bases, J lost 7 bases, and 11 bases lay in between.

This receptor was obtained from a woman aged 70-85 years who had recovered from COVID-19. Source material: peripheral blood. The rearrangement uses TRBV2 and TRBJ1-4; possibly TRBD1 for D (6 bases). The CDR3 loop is CASSESLDSEKLFF. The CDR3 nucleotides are TGTGCCAGCAGTGAAAGTTTGGACAGTGAAAAACTGTTTTTT.